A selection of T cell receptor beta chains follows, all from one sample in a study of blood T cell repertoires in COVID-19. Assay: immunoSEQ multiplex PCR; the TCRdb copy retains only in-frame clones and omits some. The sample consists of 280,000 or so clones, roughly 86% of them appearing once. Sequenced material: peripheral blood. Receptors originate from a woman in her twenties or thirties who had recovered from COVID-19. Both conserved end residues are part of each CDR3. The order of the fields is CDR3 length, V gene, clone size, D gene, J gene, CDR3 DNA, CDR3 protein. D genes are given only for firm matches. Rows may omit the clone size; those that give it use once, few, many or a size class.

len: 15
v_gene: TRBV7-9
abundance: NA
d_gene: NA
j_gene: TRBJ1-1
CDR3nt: TGTGCCAGCATCCTCCTTGTTGGGGCCAACACTGAAGCTTTCTTT
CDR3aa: CASILLVGANTEAFF

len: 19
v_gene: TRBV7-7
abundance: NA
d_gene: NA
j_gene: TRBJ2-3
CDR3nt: TGTGCTAGCAGACGACGGCTGGGTGGGACCGGGACATGGACAGATACGCAGTATTTT
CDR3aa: CASRRRLGGTGTWTDTQYF

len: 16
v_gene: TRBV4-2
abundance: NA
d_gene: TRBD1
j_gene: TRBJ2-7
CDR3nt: TGTGCCAGCAGCCAGGAAGACAGGGGAGCCTCCTACGAGCAGTACTTC
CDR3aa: CASSQEDRGASYEQYF

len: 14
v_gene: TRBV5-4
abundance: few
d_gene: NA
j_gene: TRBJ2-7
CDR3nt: TGTGCCAGCAGCTTGATCGGGGGCTCCTACGAGCAGTACTTC
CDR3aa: CASSLIGGSYEQYF

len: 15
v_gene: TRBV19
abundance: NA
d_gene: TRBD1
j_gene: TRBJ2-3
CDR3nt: TGTGCCAGTAGTCCGCCGACAGGGGGGAAAGATACGCAGTATTTT
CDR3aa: CASSPPTGGKDTQYF

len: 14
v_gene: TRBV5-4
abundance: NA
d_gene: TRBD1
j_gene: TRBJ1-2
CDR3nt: TGTGCCAGCAGCGAGGGACAGCTAAAATATGGCTACACCTTC
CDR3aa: CASSEGQLKYGYTF

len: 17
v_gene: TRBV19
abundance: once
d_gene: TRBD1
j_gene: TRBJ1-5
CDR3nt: TGTGCCAGCGAACGCCGCCGCACAGGGGCATTCGGTCAGCCCCAGCATTTT
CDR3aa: CASERRRTGAFGQPQHF

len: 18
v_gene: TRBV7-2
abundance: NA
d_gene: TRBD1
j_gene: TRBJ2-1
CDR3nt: TGTGCCAGCAGCCCCCCCGAGGGGGTGGGACAGGTCCACAATGAGCAGTTCTTC
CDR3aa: CASSPPEGVGQVHNEQFF

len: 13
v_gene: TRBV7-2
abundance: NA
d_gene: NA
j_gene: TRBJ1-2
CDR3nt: TGTGCCAGCAGTCAACAGGCCCGCTATGGCTACACCTTC
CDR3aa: CASSQQARYGYTF

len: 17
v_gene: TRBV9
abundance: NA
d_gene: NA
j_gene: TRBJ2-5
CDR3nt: TGTGCCAGCAGCCCCCGTCTAGCGAGTACCTTACAAGAGACCCAGTACTTC
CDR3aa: CASSPRLASTLQETQYF

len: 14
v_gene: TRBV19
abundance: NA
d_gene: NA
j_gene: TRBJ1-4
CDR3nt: TGTGCCAGTAGTCCGGAGCCTCCTAATGAAAAACTGTTTTTT
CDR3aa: CASSPEPPNEKLFF

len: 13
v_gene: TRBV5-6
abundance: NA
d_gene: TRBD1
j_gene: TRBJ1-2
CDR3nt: TGTGCCAGCAGCCCTACAGGGGTTGATGGCTACACCTTC
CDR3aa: CASSPTGVDGYTF

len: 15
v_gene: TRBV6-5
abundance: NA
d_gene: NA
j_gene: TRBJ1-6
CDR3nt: TGTGCCAGCAGTCGCGCTAGACAGGTCCGCTCACCCCTCCACTTT
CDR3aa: CASSRARQVRSPLHF

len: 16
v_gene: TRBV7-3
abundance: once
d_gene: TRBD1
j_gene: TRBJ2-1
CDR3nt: TGTGCCAGCAGCCGAACGACAGGGGGTGACTACAATGAGCAGTTCTTC
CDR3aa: CASSRTTGGDYNEQFF

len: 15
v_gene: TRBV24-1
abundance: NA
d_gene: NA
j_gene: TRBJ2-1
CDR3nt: TGTGCCACCAGTGTAAGACAGGGCGGGGACAATGAGCAGTTCTTC
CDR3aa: CATSVRQGGDNEQFF

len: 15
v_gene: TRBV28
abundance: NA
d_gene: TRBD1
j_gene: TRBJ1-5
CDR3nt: TGTGCCAGCAGTTTTACAGGGGGTAGCAATCAGCCCCAGCATTTT
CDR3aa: CASSFTGGSNQPQHF

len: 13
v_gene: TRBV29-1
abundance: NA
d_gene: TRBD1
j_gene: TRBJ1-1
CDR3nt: TGCAGCGCGCTCACAGGGGCGGCCACTGAAGCTTTCTTT
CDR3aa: CSALTGAATEAFF

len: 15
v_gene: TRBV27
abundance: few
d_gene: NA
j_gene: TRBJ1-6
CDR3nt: TGTGCCAGCAGATCCCCTCCCTCCTATAATTCACCCCTCCACTTT
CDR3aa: CASRSPPSYNSPLHF

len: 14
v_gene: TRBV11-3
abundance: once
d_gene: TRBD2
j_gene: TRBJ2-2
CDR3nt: TGTGCCAGCTCTAGCGGGAGAAGTTCCGGGGAGCTGTTTTTT
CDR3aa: CASSSGRSSGELFF

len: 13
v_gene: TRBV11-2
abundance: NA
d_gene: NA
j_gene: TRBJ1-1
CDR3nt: TGTGCCAGCAGCCCGACAGACCGGGGGTCGGCTTTCTTT
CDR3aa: CASSPTDRGSAFF

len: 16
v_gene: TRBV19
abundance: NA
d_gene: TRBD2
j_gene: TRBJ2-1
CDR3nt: TGTGCCAGTAGTCCCCAAGCGGGAGCAAATTACAATGAGCAGTTCTTC
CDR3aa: CASSPQAGANYNEQFF

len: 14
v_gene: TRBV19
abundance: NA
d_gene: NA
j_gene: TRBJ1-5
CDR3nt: TGTGCCAGTAGTATAGGGGAGCGCAATCAGCCCCAGCATTTT
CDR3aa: CASSIGERNQPQHF

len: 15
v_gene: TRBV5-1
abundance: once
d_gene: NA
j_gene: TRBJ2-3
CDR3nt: TGCGCCAGCAGCTTAAGGGGTACTAGCACAGATACGCAGTATTTT
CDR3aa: CASSLRGTSTDTQYF

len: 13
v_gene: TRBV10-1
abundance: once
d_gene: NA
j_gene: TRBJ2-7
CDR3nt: TGCGCCAGCAGCACGTCAGGGTACGGCGAGCAGTACTTC
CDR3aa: CASSTSGYGEQYF